This T cell receptor (beta chain) comes out of a study of long-term antiretroviral therapy in people with HIV. At survey level, the immunoSEQ assay was run in its v3.0 version. TCRdb's copy holds only in-frame clones and misses some; the assay was immunoSEQ multiplex PCR. The sample contains around 11,000 clones, 75% to 90% of which appear only once. With regard to this clone: Its antigen is not known.

Whole-study results and caveats: Someone took the blood between the mid-2000s and the late 2010s, maybe while older ART regimens were in use.

Each contributor possessed a minimum of one pre-ART and a minimum of two post-ART PBMC samples. Germline lookup yields CDR1 SGHVS and CDR2 FQNEAQ. The CDR3 length is 14 residues. Trimming removed 6 bases at V and 2 bases at J, with 11 bases between. V gene TRBV7-8 combines with J gene TRBJ1-5; weak D call: TRBD1 (5 bases). Sequenced here: unsorted PBMCs, sampled 0.2 years before starting antiretroviral therapy. The TCR was taken from a woman aged 40 to 50 with HIV. The CDR3, as DNA: TGTGCCAGCAGTCGGGGGGTGGGCAATCAGCCCCAGCATTTT. It specifies CASSRGVGNQPQHF.